One T cell receptor (beta chain) is described in this entry. Its antigen is unidentified. Time point given: patch test 1, 2 weeks after DPC sensitization. Described treatment: therapeutic diphenylcyclopropenone sensitization with weekly scalp DPC. As the library was built, unique molecular identifiers were attached to individual cDNA molecules. TCRdb re-analysed the RACE reads in MiXCR, keeping a single row per CDR3 protein. The sample consists of tens of thousands of distinct CDR3 sequences, about 9.6% of them appearing once. CDR3 length: 14 residues. V lost 4 bases, J lost 8 bases, and 11 bases stayed unmatched. Germline CDR1 SGHRS, CDR2 YFSETQ. The data are from a study of human T cells and chemical hapten exposure. For the study at large: Sensitization employed 2% DPC on approximately 2 cm by approximately 2 cm of upper inner arm skin. Across samples, TCR yields varied, mostly owing to small differences in pooled library volumes.

Study-wide results and caveats: TCRs exceeding 1 in 1000 frequency stayed unchanged with DPC sensitization.

The chain has TRBV5-1 and TRBJ1-2, with 7 bases matching TRBD1. Sequencing was performed on whole blood, taken in connection with sensitization to the hapten diphenylcyclopropenone (DPC). The TCR comes from a woman aged 40-49 years with alopecia areata. Some clones in this sample may be carry-over from other donors' samples. The CDR3 loop is CASSASTGAGGYTF. The CDR3 DNA is TGCGCCAGCAGCGCCTCCACAGGGGCGGGCGGCTACACCTTC.